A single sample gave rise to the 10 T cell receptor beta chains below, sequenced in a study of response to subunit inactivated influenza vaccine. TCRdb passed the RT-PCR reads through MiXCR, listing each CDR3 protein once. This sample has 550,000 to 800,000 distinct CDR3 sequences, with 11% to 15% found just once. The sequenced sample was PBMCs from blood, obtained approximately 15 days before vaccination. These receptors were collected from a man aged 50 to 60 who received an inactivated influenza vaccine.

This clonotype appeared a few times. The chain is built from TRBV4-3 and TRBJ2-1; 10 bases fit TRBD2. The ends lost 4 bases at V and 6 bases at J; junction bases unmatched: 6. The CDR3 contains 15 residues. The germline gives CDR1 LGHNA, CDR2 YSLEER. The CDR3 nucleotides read TGCGCCAGCAGCCGTACTAGCGGGGATTTCAATGAGCAGTTCTTC. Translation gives CASSRTSGDFNEQFF.

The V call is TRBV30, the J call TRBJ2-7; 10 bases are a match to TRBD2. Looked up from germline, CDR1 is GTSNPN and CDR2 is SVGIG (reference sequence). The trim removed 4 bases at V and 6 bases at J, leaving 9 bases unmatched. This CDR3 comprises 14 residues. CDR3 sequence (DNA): TGTGCCTGGAAGACTAGCGGGCCGGCTGGCGAGCAGTACTTC. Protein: CAWKTSGPAGEQYF.

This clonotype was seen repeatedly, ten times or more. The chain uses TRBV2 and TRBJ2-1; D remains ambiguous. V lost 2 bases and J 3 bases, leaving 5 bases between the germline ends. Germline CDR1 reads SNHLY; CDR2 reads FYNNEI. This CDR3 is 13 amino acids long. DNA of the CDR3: TGTGCCAGCAGTGAATACAGCTACAATGAGCAGTTCTTC. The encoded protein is CASSEYSYNEQFF.

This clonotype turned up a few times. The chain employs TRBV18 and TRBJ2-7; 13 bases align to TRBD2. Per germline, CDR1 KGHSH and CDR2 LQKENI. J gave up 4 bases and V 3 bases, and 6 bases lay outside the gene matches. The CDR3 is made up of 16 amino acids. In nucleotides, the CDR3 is TGTGCCAGCTCACCCAGGACTAGCGGGAGCGGTTACGAGCAGTACTTC. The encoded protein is CASSPRTSGSGYEQYF.

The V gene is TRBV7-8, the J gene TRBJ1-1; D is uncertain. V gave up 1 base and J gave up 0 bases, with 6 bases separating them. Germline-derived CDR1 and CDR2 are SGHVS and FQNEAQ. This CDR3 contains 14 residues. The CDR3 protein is CASSLGMMNTEAFF. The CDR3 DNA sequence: TGTGCCAGCAGCTTAGGCATGATGAACACTGAAGCTTTCTTT.

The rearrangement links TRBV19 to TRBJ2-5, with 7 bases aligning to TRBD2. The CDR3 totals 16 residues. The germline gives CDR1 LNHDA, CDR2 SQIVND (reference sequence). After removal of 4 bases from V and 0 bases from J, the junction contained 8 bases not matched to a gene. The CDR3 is CASSNLTGTNQETQYF. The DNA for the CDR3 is TGTGCCAGTAGTAACTTAACCGGGACTAACCAAGAGACCCAGTACTTC.

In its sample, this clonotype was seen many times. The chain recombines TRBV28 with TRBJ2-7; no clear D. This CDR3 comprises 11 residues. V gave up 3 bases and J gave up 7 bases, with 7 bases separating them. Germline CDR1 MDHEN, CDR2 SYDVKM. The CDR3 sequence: CASSFSGEQYF. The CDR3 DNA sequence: TGTGCCAGCAGTTTCTCCGGGGAGCAGTACTTC.

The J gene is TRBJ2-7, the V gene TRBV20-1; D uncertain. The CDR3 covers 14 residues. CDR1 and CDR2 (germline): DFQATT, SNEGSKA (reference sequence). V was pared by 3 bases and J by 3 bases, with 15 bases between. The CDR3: CSASDTGNSYEQYF. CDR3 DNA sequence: TGCAGTGCTAGTGATACTGGGAATAGCTACGAGCAGTACTTC.

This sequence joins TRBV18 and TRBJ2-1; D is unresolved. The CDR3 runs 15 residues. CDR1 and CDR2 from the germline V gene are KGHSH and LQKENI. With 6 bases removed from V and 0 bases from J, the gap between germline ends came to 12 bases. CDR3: CASSPISDSYNEQFF. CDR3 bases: TGTGCCAGCTCGCCCATTTCAGACTCCTACAATGAGCAGTTCTTC.

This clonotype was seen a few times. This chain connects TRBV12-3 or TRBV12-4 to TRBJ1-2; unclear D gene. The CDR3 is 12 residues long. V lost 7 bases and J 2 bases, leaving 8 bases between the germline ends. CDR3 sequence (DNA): TGTGCCAGCACCCTAGGGAACTATGGCTACACCTTC. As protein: CASTLGNYGYTF.